This paragraph covers one T cell receptor (beta chain) sequence. Its target is unknown. The CDR3 sequence is 13 residues long. Trimming took 7 bases from V and 3 from J, leaving 7 bases between them. Germline V gives CDR1 MNHNS, CDR2 SASEGT. The data were taken from a study of cytomegalovirus exposure and HLA in healthy donors. Study-level findings and limits: Across donors, most TCRs were seen rarely, yet some public ones were widespread. Reports credit the classifier with highly specific, highly sensitive diagnosis of cytomegalovirus status.

TCRdb keeps only in-frame clones here, not all; method: immunoSEQ multiplex PCR. The sample has some 200,000 clones, around 84% seen once. This TCR was recovered from a woman aged 30 to 39 in good health and CMV-seropositive. Input material: PBMCs. The rearrangement uses TRBV6-1 and TRBJ2-6; D is unclear. DNA for the CDR3: TGTGCCAGCATACGCAGTGGGGCCAACGTCCTGACTTTC. Amino acids: CASIRSGANVLTF.